The present TCR beta chain was sequenced within a study of cytomegalovirus exposure and HLA in healthy donors. Study-wide context: Both the 100 to 150 validation repertoires and the approximately 700 first-cohort repertoires used the same platform, as reported by a later analysis. Whole-study findings and limits: Among TCR beta chains, those listed as cytomegalovirus-associated numbered under 200. Confirmation in vitro established that a few CMV-associated chains were specific for CMV antigens.

CDR3 size: 14 residues. Germline lookup yields CDR1 SGHDT and CDR2 YYEEEE. V lost 1 base and J lost 6, with 12 bases in between. Data came from immunoSEQ multiplex PCR; TCRdb stores just in-frame clones and leaves some out. The repertoire holds 110,000 to 150,000 clones, with 80% to 90% as singletons. Comment on this clone: The antigen is unknown.

Donors came from a validation cohort of over a hundred subjects, distinct from the first 666-subject cohort. The sequenced sample consisted of PBMCs. This clonotype was obtained from a woman in her twenties or thirties in good health and CMV-seropositive. V and J are TRBV5-6 and TRBJ2-3, with D hard to call. CDR3 DNA sequence: TGTGCCAGCAGCTTGAGTCCAGCCAGGGATACGCAGTATTTT. It specifies CASSLSPARDTQYF.